The rows below give T cell receptor beta chains drawn from one sample of a study of shared clonotypes between healthy human individuals. Sequencing was performed with immunoSEQ multiplex PCR; in TCRdb, only in-frame clones are kept and a portion is missing. The sample has under 2,500,000 clones; more than 90% are singletons. Sequences were obtained from naive CD4+ T cells sorted from blood. The receptors shown here come from a man aged 18 to 30 in good health. CDR3s include the opening cysteine and the closing phenylalanine or tryptophan. A D gene is named only where the DNA matches it firmly. Expanded clones are given a class, and other clones once, few, many or no size at all.

d_call j_call v_call clone_size cdr3_nt cdr3_aa
TRBD2 TRBJ2-7 TRBV7-2 . TGTGCCAGCAGCTTATCGACTAGCCCCTACGGGTCCTACGAGCAGTACTTC CASSLSTSPYGSYEQYF
TRBD1 TRBJ1-5 TRBV4-3 once TGCGCCAGCAGCCAAGTGTTTACGCCTCGGGACAGGATAAATCAGCCCCAGCATTTT CASSQVFTPRDRINQPQHF
. TRBJ1-2 TRBV28 . TGTGCCAGCAGTCCCTTCAACTATGGCTACACCTTC CASSPFNYGYTF
. TRBJ2-1 TRBV19 . TGTGCCAGTAGCCCCCGGAGGGTAGCCTACAATGAGCAGTTCTTC CASSPRRVAYNEQFF
. TRBJ1-6 TRBV30 . TGTGCCTGGAGGAAGGAAGGACACTCTAATTCACCCCTCCACTTT CAWRKEGHSNSPLHF
. TRBJ2-3 TRBV7-2 . TGTGCCAGCAGCTTCGGGGGAGTTAGCACAGATACGCAGTATTTT CASSFGGVSTDTQYF
TRBD2 TRBJ2-7 TRBV30 . TGTGCCTGGGCCCCGGTACTAGCGGGAGACGAGCAGTACTTC CAWAPVLAGDEQYF
. TRBJ2-1 TRBV2 . TGTGCCAGCAGGGGGATTGGGGAGTTCAAGAATGAGCAGTTCTTC CASRGIGEFKNEQFF
. TRBJ2-1 TRBV6-1 . TGTGCCAGCAGTGAAGGAGGCAGGGGACCGTTCTTC CASSEGGRGPFF
. TRBJ1-5 TRBV12-5 . TGTGCTAGTGGTGCGGGGGCAGACAATCAGCCCCAGCATTTT CASGAGADNQPQHF
. TRBJ2-6 TRBV2 . TGTGGGAGGACATCGGGTAGCTCTGGGGCCAACGTCCTGACTTTC CGRTSGSSGANVLTF
. TRBJ2-3 TRBV5-4 . TGTGCCAGCAGCTTGATAGGGGTAGATACGCAGTATTTT CASSLIGVDTQYF
. TRBJ1-5 TRBV19 . TGTGCCAGTAGTATAGAGGGCTATACGGTGGCAGAGGGAACCAATCAGCCCCAGCATTTT CASSIEGYTVAEGTNQPQHF